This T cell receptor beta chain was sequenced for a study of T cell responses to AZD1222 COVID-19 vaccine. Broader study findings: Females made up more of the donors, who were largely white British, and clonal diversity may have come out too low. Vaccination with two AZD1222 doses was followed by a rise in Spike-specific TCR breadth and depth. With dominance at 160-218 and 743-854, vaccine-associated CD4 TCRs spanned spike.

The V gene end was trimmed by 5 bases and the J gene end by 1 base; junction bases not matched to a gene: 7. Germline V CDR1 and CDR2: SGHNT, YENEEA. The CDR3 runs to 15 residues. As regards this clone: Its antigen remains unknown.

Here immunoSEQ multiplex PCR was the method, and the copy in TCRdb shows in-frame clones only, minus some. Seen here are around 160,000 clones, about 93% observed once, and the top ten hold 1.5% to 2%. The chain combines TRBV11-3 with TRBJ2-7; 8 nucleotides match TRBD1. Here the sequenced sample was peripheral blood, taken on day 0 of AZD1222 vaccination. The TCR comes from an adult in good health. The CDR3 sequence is CASSPRTGSSYEQYF. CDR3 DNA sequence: TGTGCCAGCAGCCCTCGGACAGGGAGTTCCTACGAGCAGTACTTC.